Below, 27 T cell receptor beta chains from the same sample are listed, as sequenced in a study of blood T cell repertoires in COVID-19. Sequencing was performed with immunoSEQ multiplex PCR; in TCRdb, only in-frame clones are kept and a portion is missing. The sample yields 85,000 to 95,000 clones, 86% seen once. The sequencing sample was made of peripheral blood. The receptors shown here come from a human donor in a cohort sampled during active COVID-19.

This clone was counted only a few times. The chain combines TRBV6-5 with TRBJ1-5; tentatively, D is TRBD1 (5 bases). Trimming left V 7 bases short and J 2 bases short, with 12 bases between. This CDR3 spans 14 amino acids. CDR1 MNHEY and CDR2 SVGAGI come from the germline V gene. The CDR3 DNA is TGTGCCAGCATTTCCAGGGTAGGCAATCAGCCCCAGCATTTT. It encodes CASISRVGNQPQHF.

This sequence joins TRBV11-2 and TRBJ1-2, with 10 bases fitting TRBD1. Germline V gene data show CDR1 as SGHAT and CDR2 as FQNNGV. Unmatched junction bases numbered 9, after V lost 5 bases and J lost 0 bases. This CDR3 is 17 amino acids long. CDR3 loop: CASSRGQGGQANYGYTF. DNA of the CDR3: TGTGCCAGCAGCAGAGGACAGGGGGGCCAAGCTAACTATGGCTACACCTTC.

This chain connects TRBV11-2 to TRBJ2-5, with D maybe TRBD2 (6 bases). This CDR3 is built from 13 residues. Looked up from germline, CDR1 is SGHAT and CDR2 is FQNNGV. Trimming pared 4 bases from V and 2 bases from J, leaving 8 bases between. The CDR3 DNA sequence: TGTGCCAGCAGCTCGGACTATCAAGAGACCCAGTACTTC. Its protein product is CASSSDYQETQYF.

V and J are TRBV6-2 or TRBV6-3 and TRBJ2-5; 9 bases map to TRBD1. With 4 bases clipped from V and 5 bases from J, the junction kept 5 bases outside the gene matches. This CDR3 spans 14 amino acids. Germline CDR1 and CDR2: MNHEY and SVGEGT. In DNA, the CDR3 is TGTGCCAGCAGTTCCGGGACAGGGTACGAGACCCAGTACTTC. It yields the protein CASSSGTGYETQYF.

The V call is TRBV29-1, the J call TRBJ2-5, with 9 positions matching TRBD1. The CDR3 contains 12 residues. Germline trimming cut 8 bases from V and 5 bases from J; bases unmatched to any gene: 6. Germline V lookup: CDR1 SQVTM, CDR2 ANQGSEA. CDR3 protein: CSSGQGRETQYF. The CDR3 nucleotides are TGCAGCTCGGGACAGGGAAGGGAGACCCAGTACTTC.

This clone appeared once. The chain employs TRBV6-5 and TRBJ1-4, with D maybe TRBD1 (5 bases). Trimming took 1 base from V and 4 from J, leaving 13 bases between them. Germline-derived CDR1 and CDR2 are MNHEY and SVGAGI. This CDR3 spans 16 amino acids. The CDR3 bases are TGTGCCAGCAGTTACTGGTCATCGGGGGTTAATGAAAAACTGTTTTTT. This sequence encodes CASSYWSSGVNEKLFF.

This chain connects TRBV2 to TRBJ2-7; D possibly corresponds to TRBD2 (7 bases). The CDR3 has 14 residues. CDR1 and CDR2 from the germline V gene are SNHLY and FYNNEI. V gave up 7 bases and J gave up 6 bases, with 19 bases separating them. CDR3 in amino acids: CASIYLGGAREQYF. The CDR3 nucleotides are TGTGCCAGCATATATCTTGGGGGGGCCCGCGAGCAGTACTTC.

The J gene is TRBJ2-7, the V gene TRBV9; 11 nucleotides match TRBD1. The CDR3 runs to 14 residues. The junction had 2 bases not matched to a gene; V was cut back by 0 bases and J by 6 bases. Germline values: CDR1 SGDLS, CDR2 YYNGEE. The CDR3 reads CASSVVGTGGEQYF. The CDR3 DNA is TGTGCCAGCAGCGTAGTAGGGACAGGGGGCGAGCAGTACTTC.

The CDR3 spells CASSPTGGHEQYF. The CDR3 DNA reads TGTGCCAGCAGCCCGACAGGGGGCCACGAGCAGTACTTC. The gene calls are TRBV11-3 and TRBJ2-7; 10 nucleotides align to TRBD1. V lost 5 bases to trimming and J lost 5 bases; unmatched junction nucleotides: 3. The germline gives CDR1 SGHNT, CDR2 YENEEA. The CDR3 spans 13 residues.

The genes are TRBV10-2 and TRBJ2-3; TRBD1 is a possible D gene (5 bases). Per germline, CDR1 WSHSY and CDR2 SAAADI. Trimming took 4 bases from V and 1 from J, leaving 9 bases between them. The CDR3 contains 14 residues. In DNA, the CDR3 is TGCGCCAGCAGTGCAGGGTCTGGCACAGATACGCAGTATTTT. Residues: CASSAGSGTDTQYF.

V gene TRBV2 combines with J gene TRBJ1-2, with D possibly matching TRBD1 (6 bases). V was clipped by 5 bases and J by 0 bases, with 13 bases between them. The CDR3 loop spans 15 amino acids. Germline V lookup: CDR1 SNHLY, CDR2 FYNNEI. The CDR3 loop is CASSRDTGTNYGYTF. The CDR3 coding sequence is TGTGCCAGCAGTCGGGACACGGGGACTAACTATGGCTACACCTTC.

This clone was seen a handful of times. V usage is TRBV2 and J usage is TRBJ1-6; a weak D match, TRBD1 (6 bases). CDR1 and CDR2 (germline): SNHLY, FYNNEI. Trimming cost V 6 bases and J 8 bases, with 17 bases left between them. The CDR3 spans 15 residues. CDR3 sequence: CASSAQGTGDSPLHF. In DNA, the CDR3 is TGTGCCAGCAGCGCCCAGGGGACCGGTGATTCACCCCTCCACTTT.

The CDR3 DNA reads as TGTGCCAGCAGCCAGGGACTAGCGGGAGTTAGTGAGCAGTTCTTC. It yields the protein CASSQGLAGVSEQFF. The V gene is TRBV7-7, the J gene TRBJ2-1, with 14 bases fitting TRBD2. V was pared by 5 bases and J by 9 bases, with 6 bases of the junction left unmatched. Germline CDR1 and CDR2: SSHAT and FNYEAQ (reference sequence). CDR3 size: 15 residues.

V is TRBV15 and J is TRBJ2-2, with D perhaps matching TRBD1 (6 bases). CDR1 and CDR2 from the germline V gene are LNHNV and YYDKDF (reference sequence). V dropped 5 bases and J dropped 7 bases, with 26 bases sitting between them. This CDR3 has 18 amino acids. CDR3 sequence reads: CATSLGVFSGAPGGELFF. CDR3 DNA: TGTGCCACCAGCTTAGGGGTTTTTTCAGGGGCCCCAGGCGGGGAGCTGTTTTTT.

CDR3 loop: CASSLEAGGADTQYF. In DNA form, the CDR3 reads TGTGCCAGCAGCTTAGAGGCGGGGGGGGCAGATACGCAGTATTTT. The genes are TRBV7-9 and TRBJ2-3, with 9 bases fitting TRBD2. Germline V gene data show CDR1 as SEHNR and CDR2 as FQNEAQ (reference sequence). The CDR3 has 15 residues. V was clipped by 1 base and J by 4 bases; unmatched bases: 3.

The genes are TRBV24-1 and TRBJ2-2; the D gene is possibly TRBD2 (5 bases). Trimming shortened V by 1 base and J by 0 bases, and 8 bases separated the two germline ends. The germline V gene encodes CDR1 KGHDR and CDR2 SFDVKD. The CDR3 length is 16 residues. The CDR3 DNA reads as TGTGCCACCAGTGATTTTGAGGGAACGAACACCGGGGAGCTGTTTTTT. Residues: CATSDFEGTNTGELFF.

This CDR3 is CASSSDTNTEAFF. The CDR3 coding sequence is TGTGCCAGCAGCTCGGACACCAACACTGAAGCTTTCTTT. The J gene is TRBJ1-1, the V gene TRBV7-7, with D possibly being TRBD1 (5 bases). V gave up 4 bases and J gave up 2 bases, with 8 bases separating them. Germline assignment: CDR1 SSHAT and CDR2 FNYEAQ (reference sequence). This CDR3 comprises 13 residues.

CDR3 amino acids: CASSSWQAYEQYF. The CDR3 nucleotides read TGTGCCAGCAGCTCCTGGCAGGCCTACGAGCAGTACTTC. This rearrangement joins TRBV5-4 to TRBJ2-7; D remains unclear. Germline CDR1 reads SGHNT; CDR2 reads YYREEE (reference sequence). The CDR3 is 13 residues long. Trimming stripped 3 bases from V and 2 bases from J, with 9 bases between.

The chain carries TRBV5-6 and TRBJ1-3; D is unclear. With 7 bases removed from V and 4 bases from J, the gap between germline ends came to 15 bases. Germline-derived CDR1 and CDR2 are SGHDT and YYEEEE. The CDR3 has 14 amino acids. The CDR3 loop reads CASGNPGGGNTIYF. The CDR3 DNA reads TGTGCCAGCGGCAATCCCGGAGGGGGAAACACCATATATTTT.

V and J are TRBV7-9 and TRBJ2-5, with 7 bases fitting TRBD2. V lost 4 bases and J lost 10; bases outside the gene matches: 3. This CDR3 comprises 11 residues. Germline CDR1 SEHNR, CDR2 FQNEAQ (reference sequence). The CDR3 spells CASSSTGGQYF. The CDR3 bases are TGTGCCAGCAGCTCGACGGGGGGCCAGTACTTC.

This rearrangement joins TRBV9 to TRBJ1-1; no clear D. CDR1 is SGDLS and CDR2 is YYNGEE in the germline V gene. The germline V and J ends were trimmed by 2 bases and 6 bases, with 11 bases remaining between them. This CDR3 contains 13 residues. The CDR3 protein is CASSVGSSAEAFF. CDR3 DNA: TGTGCCAGCAGCGTGGGCAGCTCGGCTGAAGCTTTCTTT.

This clone occurred a few times. CDR3 nucleotide sequence: TGTGCCAGCAGTTGGACAGACTACGAGCAGTACTTC. Encoded protein: CASSWTDYEQYF. The chain uses TRBV28 and TRBJ2-7; weak D call: TRBD1 (6 bases). Germline V lookup: CDR1 MDHEN, CDR2 SYDVKM. The CDR3 runs 12 residues. The ends were cut back, 4 bases at V and 3 bases at J, with 7 bases in the middle.

To note about this clone: Other DNA variants within this sample encode the same CDR3. J is TRBJ2-3 and V is TRBV11-2; 7 nucleotides match TRBD2. Trimming at V came to 3 bases and at J to 2 bases, leaving 8 bases not matched to a gene. This CDR3 is 16 amino acids long. CDR1 SGHAT and CDR2 FQNNGV come from the germline V gene. CDR3 nucleotide sequence: TGTGCCAGCAGCTTCCTGGGGCGGGGGTCCACAGATACGCAGTATTTT. It is translated as CASSFLGRGSTDTQYF.

The J gene is TRBJ2-5, the V gene TRBV7-9; 8 nucleotides agree with TRBD1. The germline V gene has CDR1 SEHNR and CDR2 FQNEAQ (reference sequence). This CDR3 has 15 amino acids. V gave up 5 bases and J gave up 1 base; unmatched junction bases: 6. In DNA, the CDR3 is TGTGCCAGCAGCAAGTCGACAGGGGTCCAAGAGACCCAGTACTTC. It is translated as CASSKSTGVQETQYF.

V is TRBV6-4 and J is TRBJ2-3, with D maybe TRBD1 (6 bases). The CDR3 contains 14 residues. The germline V gene encodes CDR1 MRHNA and CDR2 SNTAGT. The germline V and J ends were trimmed by 6 bases and 4 bases, with 14 bases remaining between them. CDR3 DNA: TGTGCCAGCAGCAAGACAGGTGACGCAGATACGCAGTATTTT. It translates to CASSKTGDADTQYF.

This clone was counted a few times. The chain combines TRBV10-3 with TRBJ2-5; D is undetermined. The CDR3 is 13 residues long. Trimming removed 11 bases at V and 5 bases at J, with 18 bases between. The germline gives CDR1 ENHRY, CDR2 SYGVKD. Written as DNA, the CDR3 is TGTGCCGTTAGGCGAGGCTCCGGGGAGACCCAGTACTTC. This sequence encodes CAVRRGSGETQYF.

The chain recombines TRBV5-1 with TRBJ2-7, with 12 nucleotides matching TRBD1. This CDR3 is built from 15 residues. V was clipped by 0 bases and J by 6 bases; unmatched bases: 4. Germline assignment: CDR1 SGHRS and CDR2 YFSETQ. Here the CDR3 reads CASSLGGQGAAEQYF. Here the CDR3 DNA reads TGCGCCAGCAGCTTGGGGGGACAGGGGGCTGCCGAGCAGTACTTC.